Listed here are 24 T cell receptor beta chains from one sample, sequenced in a study of OX40 agonist ivuxolimab in advanced cancers. Sequencing was performed with immunoSEQ multiplex PCR; in TCRdb, only in-frame clones are kept and a portion is missing. The data show 90,000 to 95,000 clones, about 87% seen once. This specimen consisted of CD4+ or CD8+ T cells sorted from blood, obtained in a trial of the OX40 agonist ivuxolimab. The origin of the receptors is an adult with an advanced solid tumor such as melanoma, head and neck, liver or kidney cancer.

The chain recombines TRBV6-5 with TRBJ2-7, with 7 nucleotides matching TRBD1. This CDR3 contains 13 residues. Germline V gene data show CDR1 as MNHEY and CDR2 as SVGAGI. Trimming removed 5 bases from V and 2 bases from J; junction bases left unmatched: 3. CDR3 in DNA: TGTGCCAGCAGTCGACAGGGCACCTACGAGCAGTACGTC. Translation: CASSRQGTYEQYV.

The CDR3 spells CASSLVLSGGGYTF. In nucleotides, the CDR3 is TGCGCCAGCAGCTTGGTCCTAAGTGGGGGTGGCTACACCTTC. The rearrangement links TRBV5-1 to TRBJ1-2; D might be TRBD1 (5 bases). The CDR3 covers 14 residues. Germline V gene sequence: CDR1 SGHRS, CDR2 YFSETQ. The germline V and J ends were trimmed by 0 bases and 7 bases, with 13 bases remaining between them.

The genes are TRBV30 and TRBJ1-5, with D maybe TRBD1 (5 bases). This CDR3 is 13 amino acids long. Germline loops: CDR1 GTSNPN, CDR2 SVGIG (reference sequence). Trimming left V 3 bases short and J 6 bases short, with 12 bases between. The CDR3 coding sequence is TGTGCCTGGAGCACGGGGGGTTCTCAGCCCCAGCATTTT. Translated, it gives CAWSTGGSQPQHF. The full variable domain, in which reference TRBV30 and TRBJ1-5 provide the parts outside the CDR3, is SQTIHQWPATLVQPVGSPLSLECTVEGTSNPNLYWYRQAAGRGLQLLFYSVGIGQISSEVPQNLSASRPQDRQFILSSKKLLLSDSGFYLCAWSTGGSQPQHFGDGTRLSIL.

In its sample, this clone was seen once. This chain connects TRBV28 to TRBJ1-2, with 7 bases fitting TRBD1. The CDR3 covers 15 residues. V was pared by 2 bases and J by 3 bases, with 6 bases of the junction left unmatched. Looked up from germline, CDR1 is MDHEN and CDR2 is SYDVKM. CDR3 in amino acids: CASSLGQGGHYGYTF. The CDR3 coding sequence is TGTGCCAGCAGTTTAGGGCAGGGGGGGCACTATGGCTACACCTTC.

V usage is TRBV5-1 and J usage is TRBJ2-6; 9 bases agree with TRBD2. This CDR3 has 17 residues. From germline, CDR1 is SGHRS and CDR2 YFSETQ. Trimming at V came to 0 bases and at J to 1 base, leaving 2 bases not matched to a gene. CDR3 DNA: TGCGCCAGCAGCTTGGTTCTAGCGGGATCTGGGGCCAACGTCCTGACTTTC. It translates to CASSLVLAGSGANVLTF.

The chain is built from TRBV7-2 and TRBJ1-2, with D hard to call. Trimming removed 1 base from V and 1 base from J, with 10 bases in between. This CDR3 has 15 residues. Per germline, CDR1 SGHTA and CDR2 FQGNSA. The CDR3 sequence is CASSLEGGLNYGYTF. The CDR3 nucleotides read TGTGCCAGCAGCTTAGAGGGAGGACTTAACTATGGCTACACCTTC.

The rearrangement joins TRBV19 to TRBJ1-2, with a possible D match to TRBD1 (6 bases). Per germline, CDR1 LNHDA and CDR2 SQIVND (reference sequence). V lost 6 bases and J lost 8, with 16 bases in between. The CDR3 loop spans 13 amino acids. CDR3 sequence: CASSPGQGFGYTF. The CDR3 DNA sequence: TGTGCCAGTAGCCCCGGCCAGGGGTTCGGCTACACCTTC.

The rearrangement uses TRBV4-1 and TRBJ1-5; TRBD1 matches at 7 bases. Per germline, CDR1 MGHRA and CDR2 YSYEKL. V dropped 2 bases and J dropped 0; count of bases not matched to a gene: 7. The CDR3 is made up of 17 amino acids. The CDR3 here is CASSQSPDRDSNQPQHF. The CDR3, as DNA: TGCGCCAGCAGCCAATCCCCTGACAGGGATAGCAATCAGCCCCAGCATTTT.

The DNA of the CDR3 is TGCGCCAGCAGGGGAGCGGGAGACGGGGAGCTGTTTTTT. Translated: CASRGAGDGELFF. This chain uses TRBV10-1 with TRBJ2-2; TRBD2 aligns across 8 bases. The CDR3 spans 13 residues. CDR1 is WNHNN and CDR2 is SYGVQD in the germline V gene (reference sequence). The V and J ends lost 6 bases and 7 bases, in that order; junction bases with no gene match: 4.

This rearrangement joins TRBV10-2 to TRBJ2-1; TRBD2 is a possible D gene (6 bases). Germline V gene lookup returns CDR1 WSHSY and CDR2 SAAADI. The CDR3 has 18 residues. The V and J ends lost 2 bases and 1 base respectively, with 18 bases between them. CDR3 nucleotide sequence: TGCGCCAGCAGTGAGCCAGGGACTCCCTTTGGATCCTACAATGAGCAGTTCTTC. Protein sequence: CASSEPGTPFGSYNEQFF.

The chain joins TRBV7-9 to TRBJ2-5; 7 nucleotides line up with TRBD2. V lost 4 bases to trimming and J lost 3 bases; unmatched junction nucleotides: 5. Germline V CDR1 and CDR2: SEHNR, FQNEAQ (reference sequence). The CDR3 is 14 residues long. The CDR3 protein is CASSSSGGKETQYF. In DNA, the CDR3 is TGTGCCAGCAGCTCCTCGGGGGGAAAAGAGACCCAGTACTTC.

The chain uses TRBV9 and TRBJ2-1, with D maybe TRBD2 (5 bases). V dropped 4 bases and J dropped 5 bases, with 16 bases sitting between them. Germline CDR1 reads SGDLS; CDR2 reads YYNGEE. There are 15 residues in the CDR3. The CDR3 nucleotides are TGTGCCAGCAGCTTCACCCCTAGCTGGGACAATGAGCAGTTCTTC. Translated, it gives CASSFTPSWDNEQFF.

This chain links TRBV7-2 with TRBJ2-3; the match to TRBD2 covers 7 bases. This CDR3 spans 18 amino acids. Trimming removed 1 base from V and 0 bases from J; junction bases left unmatched: 10. The germline V gene encodes CDR1 SGHTA and CDR2 FQGNSA. CDR3 nucleotide sequence: TGTGCCAGCAGCTTAGAGGCGACTAGCCTAATAAGCACAGATACGCAGTATTTT. Translating it yields CASSLEATSLISTDTQYF. The variable domain in full, with the rest retrieved from reference TRBV7-2 and TRBJ2-3, is GAGVSQSPSNKVTEKGKDVELRCDPISGHTALYWYRQSLGQGLEFLIYFQGNSAPDKSGLPSDRFSAERTGGSVSTLTIQRTQQEDSAVYLCASSLEATSLISTDTQYFGPGTRLTVL.

About this clone itself: The same CDR3 is also encoded by other DNA sequences in this sample. The gene calls are TRBV30 and TRBJ1-5; 11 bases are a match to TRBD1. The V gene end was trimmed by 5 bases and the J gene end by 5 bases; junction bases not matched to a gene: 2. The CDR3 runs to 13 residues. Per germline, CDR1 GTSNPN and CDR2 SVGIG (reference sequence). CDR3 coding DNA: TGTGCCTGGCGGACAGGGGGCGATCAGCCCCAGCATTTT. Its protein is CAWRTGGDQPQHF.

V gene TRBV5-1 combines with J gene TRBJ2-6; TRBD1 aligns across 7 bases. Germline loops: CDR1 SGHRS, CDR2 YFSETQ. The CDR3 is made up of 18 amino acids. J was trimmed by 4 bases and V by 4 bases; bases with no gene match: 14. The CDR3 coding sequence is TGCGCCAGCAGCCGCCGGACAGGTGATTCGGCCGGGGCCAACGTCCTGACTTTC. Translated, it gives CASSRRTGDSAGANVLTF.

The chain employs TRBV2 and TRBJ2-2, with D perhaps TRBD1 or TRBD2 (7 bases each). Trimming stripped 4 bases from V and 3 bases from J, with 12 bases between. This CDR3 spans 15 amino acids. The germline gives CDR1 SNHLY, CDR2 FYNNEI. This CDR3 reads CASSGAGGDTGELFF. CDR3 bases: TGTGCCAGCAGTGGAGCAGGGGGGGACACCGGGGAGCTGTTTTTT.

J is TRBJ1-1 and V is TRBV30; D perhaps matches TRBD1 (5 bases). Germline lookup yields CDR1 GTSNPN and CDR2 SVGIG (reference sequence). Trimming left V 0 bases short and J 4 bases short, with 12 bases between. There are 14 residues in the CDR3. CDR3 in DNA: TGTGCCTGGAGTGTAGGAGGGGTTGGCACTGAAGCTTTCTTT. Translated, it gives CAWSVGGVGTEAFF. Full variable domain (remainder filled in from reference TRBV30 and TRBJ1-1): SQTIHQWPATLVQPVGSPLSLECTVEGTSNPNLYWYRQAAGRGLQLLFYSVGIGQISSEVPQNLSASRPQDRQFILSSKKLLLSDSGFYLCAWSVGGVGTEAFFGQGTRLTVV.

This sequence joins TRBV5-4 and TRBJ2-5; D may be TRBD2 (6 bases). Trimming stripped 4 bases from V and 4 bases from J, with 20 bases between. Germline V lookup: CDR1 SGHNT, CDR2 YYREEE (reference sequence). The CDR3 runs to 16 residues. The chain's CDR3 is CASSPPVGGLGETQYF. The CDR3 DNA follows: TGTGCCAGCAGCCCTCCTGTTGGGGGGTTGGGAGAGACCCAGTACTTC.

This clone has a single count. Here the CDR3 DNA reads TGTGCCAGCAGCACTCGATTGCAAGAGACCCAGTACTTC. As protein: CASSTRLQETQYF. The J gene is TRBJ2-5, the V gene TRBV7-2; D is uncertain. This CDR3 has 13 residues. CDR1 SGHTA and CDR2 FQGNSA come from the germline V gene. Trimming shortened V by 5 bases and J by 2 bases, and 9 bases separated the two germline ends.

The chain recombines TRBV7-9 with TRBJ2-6; D unresolved. Germline values: CDR1 SEHNR, CDR2 FQNEAQ (reference sequence). V was pared by 3 bases and J by 1 base, with 7 bases between. The CDR3 is 15 amino acids. The CDR3 bases are TGTGCCAGCAGCTTTGTAGGGTCTGGGGCCAACGTCCTGACTTTC. The encoded protein is CASSFVGSGANVLTF.

The gene calls are TRBV7-9 and TRBJ2-3; maybe TRBD2 (5 bases). CDR3 length: 14 residues. The V gene lost 3 bases and the J gene lost 1 base, with 8 bases spanning the gap. Germline V CDR1 and CDR2: SEHNR, FQNEAQ (reference sequence). CDR3 coding DNA: TGTGCCAGCAGCTTGCTAGCTCGCACAGATACGCAGTATTTT. It codes for CASSLLARTDTQYF. Based on the CDR3 plus reference TRBV7-9 and TRBJ2-3, the full variable domain is DTGVSQNPRHKITKRGQNVTFRCDPISEHNRLYWYRQTLGQGPEFLTYFQNEAQLEKSRLLSDRFSAERPKGSFSTLEIQRTEQGDSAMYLCASSLLARTDTQYFGPGTRLTVL.

V gene TRBV9 combines with J gene TRBJ1-4; D possibly corresponds to TRBD1 (6 bases). V shed 2 bases and J shed 8 bases, with 16 bases lying between them. Germline loops: CDR1 SGDLS, CDR2 YYNGEE. The CDR3 sequence is 15 residues long. DNA for the CDR3: TGTGCCAGCAGCGTCGGGGGCCCCGTACGGGAAAAACTGTTTTTT. It specifies CASSVGGPVREKLFF.

The chain couples TRBV5-1 to TRBJ2-7, with TRBD1 identical over 8 bases. From germline, CDR1 is SGHRS and CDR2 YFSETQ. V was pared by 0 bases and J by 1 base, with 3 bases of the junction left unmatched. CDR3 length: 15 amino acids. The DNA of the CDR3 is TGCGCCAGCAGCTTGGGACAGGGGAGTTCCTACGAGCAGTACTTC. Residues: CASSLGQGSSYEQYF.

This clone has just one count. The V call is TRBV2, the J call TRBJ1-1, with no clear D. This CDR3 has 15 amino acids. The germline CDR1 and CDR2 sequences are SNHLY and FYNNEI. V was trimmed by 5 bases and J by 0 bases, leaving 13 bases between them. The CDR3 loop is CASSPQTVVNTEAFF. CDR3 nucleotides: TGTGCCAGCAGTCCTCAGACCGTAGTGAACACTGAAGCTTTCTTT. Using reference TRBV2 and TRBJ1-1 for the parts outside the CDR3, the full variable domain is EPEVTQTPSHQVTQMGQEVILRCVPISNHLYFYWYRQILGQKVEFLVSFYNNEISEKSEIFDDQFSVERPDGSNFTLKIRSTKLEDSAMYFCASSPQTVVNTEAFFGQGTRLTVV.